Listed below are T cell receptor beta chains from one sample, sequenced in a study of OX40 agonist ivuxolimab in advanced cancers. Libraries were prepared by immunoSEQ multiplex PCR; TCRdb keeps only in-frame clonotypes and omits some of them. The table has nearly 85,000 clones, roughly 85% seen once. Sequences were derived from CD4+ or CD8+ T cells sorted from blood, sampled in a trial of the OX40 agonist ivuxolimab. The receptors come from an adult with an advanced solid tumor such as melanoma, head and neck, liver or kidney cancer. CDR3s include the opening cysteine and the closing phenylalanine or tryptophan. D genes are given only for firm matches. Expanded clones get a size class; other rows say once, few or many, or leave the size out.

CDR3 DNA | CDR3 protein | D gene | clone size | J gene | V gene
TGTGCCATCAGTGGTGGACAGGGGGCCTCACCAAGGGCCGAGCAGTACTTC | CAISGGQGASPRAEQYF | TRBD1 | once | TRBJ2-7 | TRBV10-3
TGTGCCAGCAGCCAAGATCGGGCCTCACATGAGCAGTTCTTC | CASSQDRASHEQFF | - | - | TRBJ2-1 | TRBV4-2
TGTGCCAGCAGTCTGGCAGGGGATCAGCCCCAGCATTTT | CASSLAGDQPQHF | - | - | TRBJ1-5 | TRBV25-1
TGTGCCAGCAGCGTAGACTTAGGCAGCCCCGAGCAGTACTTC | CASSVDLGSPEQYF | - | - | TRBJ2-7 | TRBV9
TGTGCCATCAGTGTTGCAGGGGGATATAATTCACCCCTCCACTTT | CAISVAGGYNSPLHF | TRBD1 | - | TRBJ1-6 | TRBV10-3
TGTGCCAGCAGCCAACATGGGGACTATGGCTACACCTTC | CASSQHGDYGYTF | - | - | TRBJ1-2 | TRBV11-2
TGTGCCAGCAGTGAACGGGGACAGGGCATCTCTAGCAATCAGCCCCAGCATTTT | CASSERGQGISSNQPQHF | TRBD1 | - | TRBJ1-5 | TRBV6-1
TGTGCCAGCAGCCTATTCACAGGGGAATTTACCGCCGCAACTGAAGCTTTCTTT | CASSLFTGEFTAATEAFF | TRBD1 | - | TRBJ1-1 | TRBV5-8
TGTGCCAGCTCGCCCGGGAGGGGCAACTATGGCTACACCTTC | CASSPGRGNYGYTF | - | many | TRBJ1-2 | TRBV18
TGTGCCACCCAAAACGCCGCACTAGGCTCCTACGAGCAGTACTTC | CATQNAALGSYEQYF | - | once | TRBJ2-7 | TRBV6-5
TGTGCCACCGCAGACCAGAGCTCCTACAATGAGCAGTTCTTC | CATADQSSYNEQFF | - | - | TRBJ2-1 | TRBV10-3
TGTGCCAGCAGCTTAGAACCCGCTACGTATAGCTACACCTTC | CASSLEPATYSYTF | - | - | TRBJ1-2 | TRBV11-1
TGTGCCAGCTCACCGGGACTAGCAAGGTCAGATACGCAGTATTTT | CASSPGLARSDTQYF | TRBD2 | once | TRBJ2-3 | TRBV18
TGTGCCAGCAGTTTAAGTGAGACAGGGGGGAATCAGCCCCAGCATTTT | CASSLSETGGNQPQHF | TRBD1 | - | TRBJ1-5 | TRBV28
TGCGCCAGCAGGGCGGGGGCCGATTCCTACGAGCAGTACTTC | CASRAGADSYEQYF | - | - | TRBJ2-7 | TRBV5-1
TGCAGCGTTGACAAGAAGGATACGCAGTATTTT | CSVDKKDTQYF | - | few | TRBJ2-3 | TRBV29-1
TGTGCCAGCAGCTTAGCGTCTGCCTCAATGTCTGAGCAGTACTTC | CASSLASASMSEQYF | - | - | TRBJ2-7 | TRBV7-9
TGTGCCAGCAGCGTAGAGGGGTGGGGGAATTCACCCCTCCACTTT | CASSVEGWGNSPLHF | - | - | TRBJ1-6 | TRBV9
TGTGCCAGCAGTGAAATGGGGGGTGCTAATGAAAAACTGTTTTTT | CASSEMGGANEKLFF | - | - | TRBJ1-4 | TRBV6-1
TGTGCCAGCAGTTACGGGACAGAATCTGGAAACACCATATATTTT | CASSYGTESGNTIYF | TRBD1 | - | TRBJ1-3 | TRBV6-5
TGTGCCAGCGGATGGAATAGCAATCAGCCCCAGCATTTT | CASGWNSNQPQHF | - | - | TRBJ1-5 | TRBV6-1
TGCGCCAGCAGCTTGGATGGCAGGGTTGAGGAGACCCAGTACTTC | CASSLDGRVEETQYF | - | - | TRBJ2-5 | TRBV5-1
TGTGCCAGCAGCCCTCGCCCGGGGAGCGGGGGTAACTGGGGCACAGATACGCAGTATTTT | CASSPRPGSGGNWGTDTQYF | TRBD2 | - | TRBJ2-3 | TRBV7-3
TGTGCCAGCAGCTTGGAGGGAGGTAGATACACTGAAGCTTTCTTT | CASSLEGGRYTEAFF | - | - | TRBJ1-1 | TRBV5-6
TGTGCCTGGAGTGAAGGGAGTCTCCGTGAAAAACTGTTTTTT | CAWSEGSLREKLFF | - | - | TRBJ1-4 | TRBV30
TGTGCCAGCAGTGTGGGACTGCAATCCTACAATGAGCAGTTCTTC | CASSVGLQSYNEQFF | - | - | TRBJ2-1 | TRBV2
TGTGCCAGCAGCTTAAAAGGAATTTCACCCCTCCACTTT | CASSLKGISPLHF | - | - | TRBJ1-6 | TRBV13
TGCAGCGGTGAGCTCATTGAAGCTTTCTTT | CSGELIEAFF | - | - | TRBJ1-1 | TRBV29-1
TGTGCCAGCAGCCAGCCCCCTTGGGGTGGGGGTTACAATGAGCAGTTCTTC | CASSQPPWGGGYNEQFF | - | - | TRBJ2-1 | TRBV14
TGTGCCAGCCTGACAGGGGTATACACCGGGGAGCTGTTTTTT | CASLTGVYTGELFF | TRBD1 | - | TRBJ2-2 | TRBV7-2
TGCGCCCCAGGGGCGGGTGGGTACCAAGAGACCCAGTACTTC | CAPGAGGYQETQYF | - | - | TRBJ2-5 | TRBV5-1
TGTGCCTGGAGACAGGGAATAAACACCGGGGAGCTGTTTTTT | CAWRQGINTGELFF | - | - | TRBJ2-2 | TRBV30
TGTGCCAGCAGCCCCCCGGCCGGGACACTGTTAAGGGAGCAGTACTTC | CASSPPAGTLLREQYF | - | - | TRBJ2-7 | TRBV14
TGTGCCAGCAGCACGGGACAGGCAGTCTCCTACGAGCAGTACTTC | CASSTGQAVSYEQYF | - | - | TRBJ2-7 | TRBV21-1
TGTGCCAGCAGCCCAGTGGGGAGTAAGGGGGTCACTGAAGCTTTCTTT | CASSPVGSKGVTEAFF | - | - | TRBJ1-1 | TRBV6-6
TGTGCCAGCAGCGTAACCGGGACAGTGAACACCGGGGAGCTGTTTTTT | CASSVTGTVNTGELFF | TRBD1 | - | TRBJ2-2 | TRBV7-3
TGCGCCAGCAGCTGGGGCTCAGGGCACTATGGCTACACCTTC | CASSWGSGHYGYTF | - | - | TRBJ1-2 | TRBV5-1
TGTGCCAGCAGTGAAGAGGCAGGGTTTATCTACGAGCAGTACTTC | CASSEEAGFIYEQYF | - | - | TRBJ2-7 | TRBV2
TGTGCCAGCAGTACCCACGGGCAGGGCCCGGATGGCTACACCTTC | CASSTHGQGPDGYTF | - | - | TRBJ1-2 | TRBV6-5
TGTGCCAGCAGTTACCATCCAGGGGGCGAAAATTCACCCCTCCACTTT | CASSYHPGGENSPLHF | TRBD1 | - | TRBJ1-6 | TRBV27
TGCGCCAGCAGCTTGGGACAGGGGGGACAGCCCCAGCATTTT | CASSLGQGGQPQHF | TRBD1 | - | TRBJ1-5 | TRBV5-1
TGTGCCAGCAGTGTCGAGGCTGGGAGCTCTGGAAACACCATATATTTT | CASSVEAGSSGNTIYF | - | - | TRBJ1-3 | TRBV2
TGTGCCAGCAGCTTAGCAGGTACGCAGTATTTT | CASSLAGTQYF | - | - | TRBJ2-3 | TRBV7-9
TGTGCCTGGAGTGACAGGGGTAATTCACCCCTCCACTTT | CAWSDRGNSPLHF | TRBD1 | - | TRBJ1-6 | TRBV30
TGTGCCATCAGCCCAAGCGGCGGGACAGGGCCTTACGAGCAGTACTTC | CAISPSGGTGPYEQYF | TRBD1 | - | TRBJ2-7 | TRBV10-3
TGTGCCAGCAGCGGGGGCGGGACTAGCACCGAGACCCAGTACTTC | CASSGGGTSTETQYF | TRBD2 | - | TRBJ2-5 | TRBV9
TGTGCCAGCAGCGGTACAGAAAAAAACATTCAGTACTTC | CASSGTEKNIQYF | - | - | TRBJ2-4 | TRBV9
TGCGCCAGCAGCCAACTTCTTCTAGCGGGGGGCCACTCCTACAATGAGCAGTTCTTC | CASSQLLLAGGHSYNEQFF | TRBD2 | - | TRBJ2-1 | TRBV4-1